The 14 T cell receptor beta chains presented below share a single source sample, sequenced in a study of vaccination effects on CD4 cells after COVID-19. Libraries were prepared by immunoSEQ multiplex PCR; TCRdb keeps only in-frame clonotypes and omits some of them. The sample has around 50,000 clones, approximately 70% seen once. These receptors have no identified antigens. Upon completion of approximately ten days in culture, CD4+ T cells were isolated. Sequencing used CD4+ T cells from PBMCs cultured without peptide, obtained before COVID-19 vaccination. The receptors come from a human donor who received a COVID-19 vaccine.

The genes are TRBV7-6 and TRBJ2-7, with D possibly TRBD2 on 6 matching bases. The CDR3 contains 15 residues. Deletions cut 1 base from V and 2 bases from J, with 12 bases between. Germline CDR1 reads SGHVS; CDR2 reads FNYEAQ. The CDR3 DNA follows: TGTGCCAGCAGCTTAGTGGAGGGAGGTACCTACGAGCAGTACTTC. This encodes CASSLVEGGTYEQYF.

The rearrangement joins TRBV30 to TRBJ1-1; 8 bases are a match to TRBD1. The V segment lost 4 bases and the J segment 0 bases; nucleotides outside the gene matches: 4. The V gene's germline CDR1 is GTSNPN and CDR2 SVGIG (reference sequence). This CDR3 comprises 14 residues. The CDR3 bases are TGTGCCTGGACAAAGGGACAGGTGAACACTGAAGCTTTCTTT. Translating gives CAWTKGQVNTEAFF.

The chain links TRBV5-1 to TRBJ2-5; TRBD1 agrees at 11 bases. Looked up from germline, CDR1 is SGHRS and CDR2 is YFSETQ. V dropped 4 bases and J dropped 3; count of bases not matched to a gene: 2. The CDR3 is 14 residues long. CDR3 coding DNA: TGCGCCAGCAGCATGGGACAGGGGGAAGAGACCCAGTACTTC. Protein: CASSMGQGEETQYF.

The chain's CDR3 is CASSPTGLGRSSAQYF. Here the CDR3 DNA reads TGTGCCAGCAGCCCAACTGGACTAGGGCGGAGTTCGGCCCAGTACTTC. The genes are TRBV5-6 and TRBJ2-5; 7 bases are a match to TRBD2. Losses at the gene ends were 4 bases for V and 9 bases for J; bases not matched to a gene: 18. CDR3 length: 16 residues. CDR1 SGHDT and CDR2 YYEEEE come from the germline V gene.

The chain couples TRBV7-9 to TRBJ1-2, with D perhaps matching TRBD1 (5 bases). The CDR3 is made up of 13 amino acids. From germline, CDR1 is SEHNR and CDR2 FQNEAQ (reference sequence). V gave up 5 bases and J gave up 1 base, with 8 bases separating them. The CDR3 is CASSGRVNYGYTF. CDR3 nucleotide sequence: TGTGCCAGCAGCGGCAGGGTTAACTATGGCTACACCTTC.

V gene TRBV6-5 combines with J gene TRBJ2-1, with D possibly TRBD1 on 6 matching bases. This CDR3 contains 15 residues. Between the trimmed V and J ends, which lost 5 bases and 3 bases, there was a span of 14 bases. CDR1 and CDR2 (germline): MNHEY, SVGAGI. CDR3 region: CASSPTGRIYNEQFF. The CDR3 DNA is TGTGCCAGCAGTCCGACAGGAAGAATCTACAATGAGCAGTTCTTC.

CDR3 DNA sequence: TGTGCCAGCAGGAGTTCGGGGGGAGGCGAGCAGTACTTC. Translated, it gives CASRSSGGGEQYF. V usage is TRBV11-2 and J usage is TRBJ2-7; the match to TRBD2 covers 7 bases. Trimming removed 6 bases from V and 6 bases from J; junction bases left unmatched: 8. The germline V gene encodes CDR1 SGHAT and CDR2 FQNNGV. CDR3 length: 13 residues.

This clone was detected a few times. The chain employs TRBV11-2 and TRBJ2-2; TRBD2 aligns across 11 bases. V shed 4 bases and J 1 base; nucleotides not matched to a gene: 11. The CDR3 has 19 amino acids. Germline loops: CDR1 SGHAT, CDR2 FQNNGV. The CDR3 nucleotides are TGTGCCAGCAGCTCCCCGGGTGGTAGCGGGAGGGTGAACACCGGGGAGCTGTTTTTT. The encoded protein is CASSSPGGSGRVNTGELFF. Full variable domain (remainder filled in from reference TRBV11-2 and TRBJ2-2): EAGVAQSPRYKIIEKRQSVAFWCNPISGHATLYWYQQILGQGPKLLIQFQNNGVVDDSQLPKDRFSAERLKGVDSTLKIQPAKLEDSAVYLCASSSPGGSGRVNTGELFFGEGSRLTVL.

The chain joins TRBV29-1 to TRBJ1-4; no definite D call. This CDR3 region has 14 residues. V lost 4 bases and J 0 bases, leaving 9 bases between the germline ends. Per germline, CDR1 SQVTM and CDR2 ANQGSEA. CDR3 bases: TGCAGCGTTGGGTTTGGATCAACTAATGAAAAACTGTTTTTT. Translation: CSVGFGSTNEKLFF.

This clone was detected a few times. The genes are TRBV4-1 and TRBJ1-4; D is possibly TRBD1 (6 bases). Germline CDR1 is MGHRA and CDR2 is YSYEKL. V was trimmed by 0 bases and J by 8 bases, leaving 16 bases between them. The CDR3 sequence is 16 residues long. In DNA form, the CDR3 reads TGCGCCAGCAGCCAAGAATCCAGGGGAGCGTGGGAAAAACTGTTTTTT. Translating gives CASSQESRGAWEKLFF.

This clone was counted between two and nine times. The chain has TRBV11-2 and TRBJ1-5; TRBD1 aligns across 10 bases. V trimming: 3 bases; J trimming: 4 bases; junction bases outside the gene matches: 3. CDR1 SGHAT and CDR2 FQNNGV come from the germline V gene. The CDR3 spans 15 residues. The CDR3 sequence: CASSLGQGRNQPQHF. The DNA of the CDR3 is TGTGCCAGCAGCTTGGGACAGGGGAGGAATCAGCCCCAGCATTTT.

This clone was counted a few times. This sequence joins TRBV12-3 or TRBV12-4 and TRBJ1-2, with 7 bases lining up with TRBD1. The CDR3 runs 12 residues. With 5 bases clipped from V and 12 bases from J, the junction kept 9 bases outside the gene matches. DNA of the CDR3: TGTGCCAGCAGTGCCTTCCGGGACAGTCACACCTTC. Its translation is CASSAFRDSHTF.

The rearrangement links TRBV6-1 to TRBJ1-1; possibly TRBD1 for D (6 bases). CDR1 and CDR2 from the germline V gene are MNHNS and SASEGT. Trimming removed 1 base from V and 1 base from J, with 10 bases in between. The CDR3 is 15 residues long. CDR3 coding DNA: TGTGCCAGCAGTGAAGTGGCAGGGGAGAACACTGAAGCTTTCTTT. Translating it yields CASSEVAGENTEAFF.

J is TRBJ1-2 and V is TRBV4-2, with D unclear. From germline, CDR1 is LGHNA and CDR2 YNFKEQ. With 4 bases removed from V and 8 bases from J, the gap between germline ends came to 11 bases. This CDR3 is built from 12 residues. CDR3 sequence (DNA): TGTGCCAGCAGCCTCGAGGTGGGCGGCTACACCTTC. Its protein product is CASSLEVGGYTF.